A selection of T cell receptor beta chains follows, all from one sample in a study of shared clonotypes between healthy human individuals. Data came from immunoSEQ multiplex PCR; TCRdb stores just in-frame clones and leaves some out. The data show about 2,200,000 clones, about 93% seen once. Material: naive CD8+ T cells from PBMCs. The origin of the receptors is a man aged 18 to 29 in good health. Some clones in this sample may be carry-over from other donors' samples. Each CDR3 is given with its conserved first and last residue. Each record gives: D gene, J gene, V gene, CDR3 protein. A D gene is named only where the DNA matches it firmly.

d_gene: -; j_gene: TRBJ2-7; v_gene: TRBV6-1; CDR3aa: CASSEYEQYF
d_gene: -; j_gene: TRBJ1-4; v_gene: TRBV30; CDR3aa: CAWSVGEKLFF
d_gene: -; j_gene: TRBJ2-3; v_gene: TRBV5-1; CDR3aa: CASSLMGGLGTDTQYF
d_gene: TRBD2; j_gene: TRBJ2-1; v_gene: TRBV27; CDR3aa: CASSFREGTYNEQFF
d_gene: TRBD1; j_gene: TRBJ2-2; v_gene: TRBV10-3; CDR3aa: CAIRRGPPNTGELFF
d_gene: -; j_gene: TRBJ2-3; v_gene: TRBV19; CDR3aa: CASSMETYTDTQYF
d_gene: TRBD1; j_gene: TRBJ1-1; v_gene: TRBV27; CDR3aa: CASSWGPGTGVGTEAFF
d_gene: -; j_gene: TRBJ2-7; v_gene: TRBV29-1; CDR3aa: CSVEEAGYEQYF
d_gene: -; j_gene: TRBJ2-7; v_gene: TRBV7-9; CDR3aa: CASSWAGDYEQYF
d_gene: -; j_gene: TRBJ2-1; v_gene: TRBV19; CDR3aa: CASRPFSGVVGNEQFF
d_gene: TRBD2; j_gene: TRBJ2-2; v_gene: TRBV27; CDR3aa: CASSLASGRTGELFF
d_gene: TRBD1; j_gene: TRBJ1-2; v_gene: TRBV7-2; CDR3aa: CASSHGGGQGASYGYTF
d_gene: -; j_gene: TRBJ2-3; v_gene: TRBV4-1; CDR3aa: CASSQRGIADTQYF
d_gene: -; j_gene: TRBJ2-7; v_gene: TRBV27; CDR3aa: CASSPSAGRLSYEQYF
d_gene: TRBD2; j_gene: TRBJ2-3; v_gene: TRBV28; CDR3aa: CASSLPRQGLAGGADTQYF
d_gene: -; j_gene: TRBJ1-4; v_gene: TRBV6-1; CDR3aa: CASSEADTVGKLFF
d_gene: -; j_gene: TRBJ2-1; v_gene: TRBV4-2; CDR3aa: CASSQDLANYNEQFF
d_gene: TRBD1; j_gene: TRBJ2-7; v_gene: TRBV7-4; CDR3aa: CASSPRDREGSYEQYF
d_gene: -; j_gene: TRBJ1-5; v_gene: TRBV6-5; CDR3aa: CASSYQNQPQHF
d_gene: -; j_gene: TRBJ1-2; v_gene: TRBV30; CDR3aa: CAWREGGNYGYTF
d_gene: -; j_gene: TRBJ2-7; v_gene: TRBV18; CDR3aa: CASSPGPAYEQYF
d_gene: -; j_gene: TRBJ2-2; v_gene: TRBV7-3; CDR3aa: CASSLTRGGVRAGELFF
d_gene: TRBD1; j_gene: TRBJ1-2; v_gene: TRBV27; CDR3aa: CASSNRQGGGWNYGYTF
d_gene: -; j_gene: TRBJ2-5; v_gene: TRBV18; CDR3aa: CASSPTTVWARSAPIQETQYF
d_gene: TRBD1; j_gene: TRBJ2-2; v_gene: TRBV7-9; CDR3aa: CASSYVTGTANTGELFF
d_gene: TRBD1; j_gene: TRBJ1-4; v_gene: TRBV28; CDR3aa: CASSPTGTGEEKLFF
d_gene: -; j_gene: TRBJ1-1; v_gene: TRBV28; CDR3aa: CASRGMGHGTEAFF
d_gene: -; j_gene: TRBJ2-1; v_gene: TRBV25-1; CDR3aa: CASSDWRTLTYNEQFF
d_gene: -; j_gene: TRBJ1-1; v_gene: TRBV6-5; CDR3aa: CASSYQGGDEAFF
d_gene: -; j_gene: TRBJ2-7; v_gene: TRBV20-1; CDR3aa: CSARTSYEQYF
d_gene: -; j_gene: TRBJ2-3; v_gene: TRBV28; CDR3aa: CASSPRMFSGKSTDTQYF
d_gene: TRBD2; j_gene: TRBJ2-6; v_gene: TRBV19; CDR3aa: CASRPYKTSGIAGANVLTF